The 32 T cell receptor beta chains presented below share a single source sample, sequenced in a study of shared clonotypes between healthy human individuals. Terminally differentiated effector memory CD45RA+ cells were excluded by CCR7 positive selection of CD45RO-negative cells. Measured with immunoSEQ multiplex PCR; TCRdb has only the in-frame clones, and not every one. Here the sample spans about 2 million clones, less than 95% being singletons. The sequenced material came from naive CD8+ T cells sorted from blood. These receptors were collected from a man between 18 and 35 years old in good health.

Regarding this clone: The sample carries other DNA sequences with the same CDR3. The rearrangement uses TRBV19 and TRBJ2-1, with a weak D call TRBD2 (5 bases). This CDR3 contains 11 residues. V dropped 1 base and J dropped 10 bases, with 5 bases sitting between them. CDR1 is LNHDA and CDR2 is SQIVND in the germline V gene (reference sequence). The DNA for the CDR3 is TGTGCCAGTAGTATAGGAGGGGAGCAGTTCTTC. Encoded protein: CASSIGGEQFF.

CDR3 sequence: CASSLLQGASEQYF. The CDR3 DNA sequence: TGTGCCAGCAGCCTCTTGCAGGGGGCCAGCGAGCAGTACTTC. This chain links TRBV14 with TRBJ2-7; 8 bases line up with TRBD1. The V gene end was trimmed by 4 bases and the J gene end by 6 bases; junction bases not matched to a gene: 8. Germline V gene lookup returns CDR1 SGHDN and CDR2 FVKESK. The CDR3 totals 14 residues.

The rearrangement joins TRBV28 to TRBJ1-2; the match to TRBD1 covers 7 bases. Unmatched junction bases numbered 10, after V lost 2 bases and J lost 7 bases. The CDR3 sequence is 15 residues long. The germline V gene encodes CDR1 MDHEN and CDR2 SYDVKM. CDR3 sequence (DNA): TGTGCCAGCAGTTTAGAGGCAGGGGGTTCCTCTGGCTACACCTTC. Its translation is CASSLEAGGSSGYTF.

The gene calls are TRBV25-1 and TRBJ1-1; D uncertain. V shed 5 bases and J shed 3 bases, with 13 bases lying between them. Germline loops: CDR1 MGHDK, CDR2 SYGVNS. CDR3 length: 14 residues. The CDR3 nucleotides are TGTGCCAGCAGTCAGTTTATCGGGCACACTGAAGCTTTCTTT. The encoded protein is CASSQFIGHTEAFF.

V is TRBV5-1 and J is TRBJ2-1; 12 positions match TRBD2. In germline, CDR1 is SGHRS, CDR2 YFSETQ. V trimming: 0 bases; J trimming: 5 bases; junction bases outside the gene matches: 6. This CDR3 has 17 residues. The CDR3 nucleotides read TGCGCCAGCAGCTTGGCCCTAGCGGGAGGGTTCCACAATGAGCAGTTCTTC. Protein product: CASSLALAGGFHNEQFF.

The rearrangement links TRBV4-1 to TRBJ2-5; TRBD1 is a possible D gene (5 bases). CDR1 is MGHRA, CDR2 YSYEKL, per germline. The CDR3 spans 15 residues. Trimming took off 4 bases at V and 2 bases at J, with 14 bases between the two ends. CDR3 residues: CASSLLTDGQETQYF. CDR3 DNA: TGCGCCAGCAGCCTCCTGACAGACGGACAAGAGACCCAGTACTTC.

The rearrangement uses TRBV27 and TRBJ2-1; D unresolved. Germline V gives CDR1 MNHEY, CDR2 SMNVEV (reference sequence). The CDR3 totals 12 residues. Trimming stripped 5 bases from V and 3 bases from J, with 5 bases between. CDR3: CASSSNYNEQFF. DNA for the CDR3: TGTGCCAGCAGTAGCAACTACAATGAGCAGTTCTTC.

With regard to this clone: The same CDR3 is also encoded by other DNA sequences in this sample. J is TRBJ2-7 and V is TRBV7-2, with TRBD1 identical over 7 bases. The CDR3 runs 13 residues. CDR1 and CDR2 from the germline V gene are SGHTA and FQGNSA. The trim removed 5 bases at V and 2 bases at J, leaving 3 bases unmatched. In DNA form, the CDR3 reads TGTGCCAGCAGCCCGGGACAGCCCTACGAGCAGTACTTC. Translating it yields CASSPGQPYEQYF.

The chain employs TRBV9 and TRBJ1-5; TRBD1 aligns across 8 bases. J gave up 3 bases and V 8 bases, and 4 bases lay outside the gene matches. The CDR3 totals 13 residues. Germline V lookup: CDR1 SGDLS, CDR2 YYNGEE. CDR3 sequence reads: CASGQGVNQPQHF. The CDR3 coding sequence is TGTGCCAGTGGACAGGGCGTCAATCAGCCCCAGCATTTT.

V and J are TRBV5-6 and TRBJ2-3; maybe TRBD2 (6 bases). Trimming cost V 0 bases and J 10 bases, with 18 bases left between them. Per the germline V gene, CDR1 is SGHDT and CDR2 is YYEEEE. The CDR3 loop spans 15 amino acids. The CDR3 reads CASSLVVSGTEPQYF. CDR3 coding DNA: TGTGCCAGCAGCTTGGTTGTTAGCGGAACAGAGCCGCAGTATTTT.

The genes are TRBV14 and TRBJ2-2; TRBD1 agrees at 8 bases. V lost 2 bases to trimming and J lost 4 bases; unmatched junction nucleotides: 0. Per germline, CDR1 SGHDN and CDR2 FVKESK. The CDR3 is 14 amino acids. In nucleotides, the CDR3 is TGTGCCAGCAGCCAACAGGGGGCCACCGGGGAGCTGTTTTTT. Protein: CASSQQGATGELFF.

The chain carries TRBV6-5 and TRBJ1-4; D remains ambiguous. V was clipped by 6 bases and J by 5 bases, with 7 bases between them. CDR1 is MNHEY and CDR2 is SVGAGI in the germline V gene. The CDR3 sequence is 12 residues long. As DNA, the CDR3 is TGTGCCAGCAGCTTGGGGAATGAAAAACTGTTTTTT. The encoded protein is CASSLGNEKLFF.

The V call is TRBV9, the J call TRBJ1-5; no definite D call. Per the germline V gene, CDR1 is SGDLS and CDR2 is YYNGEE. V was shortened by 0 bases and J by 2 bases, with 6 bases between the two germline ends. The CDR3 runs 14 residues. The CDR3 here is CASSVDVGNQPQHF. The CDR3 nucleotides are TGTGCCAGCAGCGTAGATGTTGGCAATCAGCCCCAGCATTTT.

V and J are TRBV7-9 and TRBJ2-3; 9 bases agree with TRBD2. Germline assignment: CDR1 SEHNR and CDR2 FQNEAQ (reference sequence). Trimming at V came to 3 bases and at J to 6 bases, leaving 10 bases not matched to a gene. CDR3 size: 16 residues. CDR3 DNA sequence: TGTGCCAGCAGCTTGTTGGCGGGAGGGCCGGTGGATACGCAGTATTTT. It encodes CASSLLAGGPVDTQYF.

The chain employs TRBV15 and TRBJ2-5, with D perhaps TRBD2 (6 bases). The germline gives CDR1 LNHNV, CDR2 YYDKDF (reference sequence). V lost 4 bases to trimming and J lost 2 bases, with 11 bases between them. The length of the CDR3 is 14 residues. CDR3 DNA sequence: TGTGCCACCAGCACCCGGGAGATACAAGAGACCCAGTACTTC. Amino acid sequence: CATSTREIQETQYF.

This clone was recorded once. Other DNA sequences of this sample code for an identical CDR3. CDR3 nucleotides: TGTGCCAGCAGTTACGACTCCAGCTCTGGAAACACCATATATTTT. Translating gives CASSYDSSSGNTIYF. The V gene is TRBV6-5, the J gene TRBJ1-3; D unresolved. Germline CDR1 and CDR2: MNHEY and SVGAGI. Trimming removed 2 bases from V and 0 bases from J, with 8 bases in between. This CDR3 has 15 residues.

This chain joins TRBV5-5 and TRBJ2-7, with 7 nucleotides matching TRBD1. Per germline, CDR1 SGHKS and CDR2 YYEKEE (reference sequence). V lost 3 bases and J lost 1; bases outside the gene matches: 7. This CDR3 has 15 amino acids. The CDR3 sequence: CASSYGTATSYEQYF. The CDR3 DNA reads as TGTGCCAGCAGCTATGGGACAGCGACGTCCTACGAGCAGTACTTC.

The genes are TRBV11-2 and TRBJ1-2, with 9 bases aligning to TRBD1. This CDR3 contains 15 residues. The germline V gene has CDR1 SGHAT and CDR2 FQNNGV. V dropped 5 bases and J dropped 6; count of bases not matched to a gene: 10. The CDR3 coding sequence is TGTGCCAGCAGCGTCGGACAGGGGTGGCGAGATGGCTACACCTTC. This encodes CASSVGQGWRDGYTF. The whole variable domain, remainder taken from reference TRBV11-2 and TRBJ1-2, is EAGVAQSPRYKIIEKRQSVAFWCNPISGHATLYWYQQILGQGPKLLIQFQNNGVVDDSQLPKDRFSAERLKGVDSTLKIQPAKLEDSAVYLCASSVGQGWRDGYTFGSGTRLTVV.

Remarks on this clone: In the same sample, other DNA sequences code for this CDR3. V is TRBV27 and J is TRBJ2-7; TRBD2 might be the D (5 bases). Germline V gives CDR1 MNHEY, CDR2 SMNVEV (reference sequence). The CDR3 runs 13 residues. V shed 2 bases and J shed 3 bases, with 8 bases lying between them. The CDR3 loop is CASSLAGNYEQYF. The CDR3 DNA follows: TGTGCCAGCAGTTTAGCGGGTAACTACGAGCAGTACTTC.

The chain joins TRBV7-9 to TRBJ2-1; D is perhaps TRBD1 (6 bases). Trimming left V 5 bases short and J 8 bases short, with 16 bases between. The germline V gene has CDR1 SEHNR and CDR2 FQNEAQ (reference sequence). The CDR3 consists of 14 residues. The DNA of the CDR3 is TGTGCCAGCAGCCGATATTCACAGGGCCATGAGCAGTTCTTC. This translates into CASSRYSQGHEQFF.

In the case of this clone: This same CDR3 is encoded by further DNA sequences in the sample. The rearrangement joins TRBV28 to TRBJ1-1; TRBD1 agrees at 7 bases. The CDR3 runs to 14 residues. Per germline, CDR1 MDHEN and CDR2 SYDVKM. V gave up 6 bases and J gave up 5 bases; unmatched junction bases: 9. The CDR3 reads CASSPRGRGTEAFF. CDR3 coding DNA: TGTGCCAGCAGCCCGAGGGGGCGGGGGACTGAAGCTTTCTTT.

The V call is TRBV30, the J call TRBJ2-5; unclear D gene. The CDR3 sequence is 16 residues long. V was trimmed by 3 bases and J by 4 bases, leaving 21 bases between them. Germline loops: CDR1 GTSNPN, CDR2 SVGIG (reference sequence). CDR3 sequence: CAWRAPRSNPPETQYF. The CDR3 nucleotides read TGTGCCTGGAGGGCCCCCCGATCCAATCCCCCAGAGACCCAGTACTTC.

The CDR3 nucleotides read TGTGCCAGCAGCTCGTTCGAGGGAGTAAACACCGGGGAGCTGTTTTTT. It specifies CASSSFEGVNTGELFF. The genes are TRBV7-6 and TRBJ2-2, with D possibly being TRBD2 (5 bases). This CDR3 contains 16 residues. Germline V gives CDR1 SGHVS, CDR2 FNYEAQ. Trimming shortened V by 4 bases and J by 2 bases, and 14 bases separated the two germline ends.

The rearrangement links TRBV9 to TRBJ1-3; no clear D gene. Trimming pared 4 bases from V and 0 bases from J, leaving 2 bases between. Germline values: CDR1 SGDLS, CDR2 YYNGEE. The length of the CDR3 is 12 residues. CDR3 sequence reads: CASSPSGNTIYF. As DNA, the CDR3 is TGTGCCAGCAGCCCCTCTGGAAACACCATATATTTT.

The chain combines TRBV29-1 with TRBJ2-1; tentative D call: TRBD2 (6 bases). The germline CDR1 and CDR2 sequences are SQVTM and ANQGSEA. The CDR3 sequence is 10 residues long. Trimming shortened V by 4 bases and J by 10 bases, and 8 bases separated the two germline ends. This CDR3 is CSVVRGEQFF. The CDR3 DNA sequence: TGCAGCGTTGTTCGGGGGGAGCAGTTCTTC.

The chain employs TRBV4-1 and TRBJ2-3; possible D gene TRBD2, 5 bases. CDR1 and CDR2 from the germline V gene are MGHRA and YSYEKL. The CDR3 loop spans 14 amino acids. Trimming took 5 bases from V and 6 from J, leaving 15 bases between them. The CDR3 nucleotides are TGCGCCAGCAGCTCAGAGCGGAGCTCGGATACGCAGTATTTT. Translated: CASSSERSSDTQYF.

The chain carries TRBV5-4 and TRBJ2-7; 7 nucleotides agree with TRBD2. The trim removed 4 bases at V and 7 bases at J, leaving 8 bases unmatched. The germline gives CDR1 SGHNT, CDR2 YYREEE (reference sequence). The CDR3 sequence is 13 residues long. CDR3: CASSRTSTTEQYF. Here the CDR3 DNA reads TGTGCCAGCAGCCGGACTAGTACCACGGAGCAGTACTTC.

The chain uses TRBV13 and TRBJ2-5; TRBD2 agrees at 7 bases. The germline CDR1 and CDR2 sequences are PRHDT and FYEKMQ (reference sequence). CDR3 length: 15 residues. The J segment lost 10 bases and the V segment lost 1 base, leaving 12 bases of the junction unmatched. The CDR3 is CASSLERGPTSHQYF. As DNA, the CDR3 is TGTGCCAGCAGCTTAGAGCGGGGCCCAACCAGTCACCAGTACTTC. Complete variable domain (other parts from reference TRBV13 and TRBJ2-5): AAGVIQSPRHLIKEKRETATLKCYPIPRHDTVYWYQQGPGQDPQFLISFYEKMQSDKGSIPDRFSAQQFSDYHSELNMSSLELGDSALYFCASSLERGPTSHQYFGPGTRLLVL.

This clone was observed a few times. The gene calls are TRBV11-1 and TRBJ1-5, with D possibly TRBD1 on 5 matching bases. From germline, CDR1 is SGHAT and CDR2 FQDESV (reference sequence). The V gene lost 0 bases and the J gene lost 9 bases, with 15 bases spanning the gap. This CDR3 comprises 15 residues. CDR3: CASSLASTCQGPQHF. The CDR3 DNA reads TGTGCCAGCAGCTTAGCATCCACCTGCCAGGGGCCCCAGCATTTT.

The rearrangement uses TRBV7-9 and TRBJ2-7; 7 bases are shared with TRBD2. V lost 4 bases, J lost 6 bases, and 9 bases stayed unmatched. CDR3 size: 14 residues. Germline assignment: CDR1 SEHNR and CDR2 FQNEAQ (reference sequence). CDR3: CASSSWGEGAEQYF. The CDR3, as DNA: TGTGCCAGCAGCTCTTGGGGGGAGGGAGCCGAGCAGTACTTC.

The count of this clone is one. The J gene is TRBJ2-7, the V gene TRBV29-1; D may match TRBD1 or TRBD2 (6 bases each). Germline V gene sequence: CDR1 SQVTM, CDR2 ANQGSEA. The CDR3 extends over 13 amino acids. Trimming stripped 6 bases from V and 5 bases from J, with 17 bases between. CDR3 DNA sequence: TGCAGCGTCGCCACCGGGGGCACCCACGAGCAGTACTTC. Protein: CSVATGGTHEQYF.

The chain combines TRBV7-6 with TRBJ2-7; 9 bases are a match to TRBD1. The V and J ends lost 8 bases and 1 base, in that order; junction bases with no gene match: 9. Germline CDR1 SGHVS, CDR2 FNYEAQ. The CDR3 runs to 15 residues. CDR3 in DNA: TGTGCCAGCTCCTCCCTACAGGGGGCTTCCTACGAGCAGTACTTC. Its protein product is CASSSLQGASYEQYF.